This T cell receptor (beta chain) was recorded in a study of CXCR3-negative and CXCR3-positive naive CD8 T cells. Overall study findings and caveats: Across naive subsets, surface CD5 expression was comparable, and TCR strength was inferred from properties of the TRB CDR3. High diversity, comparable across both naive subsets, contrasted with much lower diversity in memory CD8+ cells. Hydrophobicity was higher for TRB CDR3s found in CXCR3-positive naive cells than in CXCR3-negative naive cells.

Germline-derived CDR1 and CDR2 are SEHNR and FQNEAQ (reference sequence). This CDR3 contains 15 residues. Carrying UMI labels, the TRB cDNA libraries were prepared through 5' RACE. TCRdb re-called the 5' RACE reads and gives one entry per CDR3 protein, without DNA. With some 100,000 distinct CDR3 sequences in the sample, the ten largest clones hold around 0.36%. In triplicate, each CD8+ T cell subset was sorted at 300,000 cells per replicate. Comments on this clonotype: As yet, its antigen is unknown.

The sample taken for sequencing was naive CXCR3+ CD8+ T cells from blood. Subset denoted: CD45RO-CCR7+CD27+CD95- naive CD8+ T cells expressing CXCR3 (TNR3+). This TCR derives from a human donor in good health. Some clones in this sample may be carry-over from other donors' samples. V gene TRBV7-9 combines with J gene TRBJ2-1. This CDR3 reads CASSKAGSSYNEQFF.